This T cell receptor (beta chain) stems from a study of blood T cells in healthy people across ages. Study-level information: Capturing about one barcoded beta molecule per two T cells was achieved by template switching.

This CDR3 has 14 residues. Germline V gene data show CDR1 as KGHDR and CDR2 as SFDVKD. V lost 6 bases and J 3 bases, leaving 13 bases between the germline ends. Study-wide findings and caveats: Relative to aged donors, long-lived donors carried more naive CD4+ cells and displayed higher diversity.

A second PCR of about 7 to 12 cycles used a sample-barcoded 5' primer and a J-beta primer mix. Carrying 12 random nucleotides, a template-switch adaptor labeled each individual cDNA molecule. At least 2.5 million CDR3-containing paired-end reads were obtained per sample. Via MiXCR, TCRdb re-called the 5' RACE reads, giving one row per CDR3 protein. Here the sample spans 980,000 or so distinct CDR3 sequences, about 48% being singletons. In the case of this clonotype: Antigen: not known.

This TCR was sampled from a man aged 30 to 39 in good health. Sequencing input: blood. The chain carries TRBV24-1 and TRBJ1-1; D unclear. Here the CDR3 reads CATSRGGGDTEAFF. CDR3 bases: TGTGCCACCAGTCGAGGAGGTGGTGACACTGAAGCTTTCTTT.